The clone carrying this TCR beta chain has only a few counts. In the study's own analysis: From reference gene primer amplification, estimates of nucleated cell counts were derived. The table came from immunoSEQ multiplex PCR; TCRdb's copy has only in-frame clones and leaves some out. V and J calls and clone size are copied from that table; D and trimming were computed from the DNA. The data show roughly 100,000 clones, with about nine tenths seen just once and 4% to 4.5% held by the top ten. The data are from a study of blood T cell repertoires in COVID-19. Across the whole study: Samples representing acute and convalescent COVID-19 were sourced from the United States, Italy and Spain. Sources were T cells, B-cell-depleted T cells, or PBMCs; the material itself was cDNA or gDNA.

There are 14 residues in the CDR3. Trimming took off 4 bases at V and 2 bases at J, with 12 bases between the two ends. The germline gives CDR1 SGHRS, CDR2 YFSETQ. This clonotype was obtained from a man aged 18 to 35 with acute or convalescent COVID-19. This chain joins TRBV5-1 and TRBJ2-5; a weak D match, TRBD1 (6 bases). The sample comprised peripheral blood. The CDR3 sequence is CASSVDRTQETQYF. For the CDR3, the DNA is TGCGCCAGCAGCGTCGACAGGACGCAAGAGACCCAGTACTTC. Full variable domain (missing parts from reference TRBV5-1 and TRBJ2-5): KAGVTQTPRYLIKTRGQQVTLSCSPISGHRSVSWYQQTPGQGLQFLFEYFSETQRNKGNFPGRFSGRQFSNSRSEMNVSTLELGDSALYLCASSVDRTQETQYFGPGTRLLVL.